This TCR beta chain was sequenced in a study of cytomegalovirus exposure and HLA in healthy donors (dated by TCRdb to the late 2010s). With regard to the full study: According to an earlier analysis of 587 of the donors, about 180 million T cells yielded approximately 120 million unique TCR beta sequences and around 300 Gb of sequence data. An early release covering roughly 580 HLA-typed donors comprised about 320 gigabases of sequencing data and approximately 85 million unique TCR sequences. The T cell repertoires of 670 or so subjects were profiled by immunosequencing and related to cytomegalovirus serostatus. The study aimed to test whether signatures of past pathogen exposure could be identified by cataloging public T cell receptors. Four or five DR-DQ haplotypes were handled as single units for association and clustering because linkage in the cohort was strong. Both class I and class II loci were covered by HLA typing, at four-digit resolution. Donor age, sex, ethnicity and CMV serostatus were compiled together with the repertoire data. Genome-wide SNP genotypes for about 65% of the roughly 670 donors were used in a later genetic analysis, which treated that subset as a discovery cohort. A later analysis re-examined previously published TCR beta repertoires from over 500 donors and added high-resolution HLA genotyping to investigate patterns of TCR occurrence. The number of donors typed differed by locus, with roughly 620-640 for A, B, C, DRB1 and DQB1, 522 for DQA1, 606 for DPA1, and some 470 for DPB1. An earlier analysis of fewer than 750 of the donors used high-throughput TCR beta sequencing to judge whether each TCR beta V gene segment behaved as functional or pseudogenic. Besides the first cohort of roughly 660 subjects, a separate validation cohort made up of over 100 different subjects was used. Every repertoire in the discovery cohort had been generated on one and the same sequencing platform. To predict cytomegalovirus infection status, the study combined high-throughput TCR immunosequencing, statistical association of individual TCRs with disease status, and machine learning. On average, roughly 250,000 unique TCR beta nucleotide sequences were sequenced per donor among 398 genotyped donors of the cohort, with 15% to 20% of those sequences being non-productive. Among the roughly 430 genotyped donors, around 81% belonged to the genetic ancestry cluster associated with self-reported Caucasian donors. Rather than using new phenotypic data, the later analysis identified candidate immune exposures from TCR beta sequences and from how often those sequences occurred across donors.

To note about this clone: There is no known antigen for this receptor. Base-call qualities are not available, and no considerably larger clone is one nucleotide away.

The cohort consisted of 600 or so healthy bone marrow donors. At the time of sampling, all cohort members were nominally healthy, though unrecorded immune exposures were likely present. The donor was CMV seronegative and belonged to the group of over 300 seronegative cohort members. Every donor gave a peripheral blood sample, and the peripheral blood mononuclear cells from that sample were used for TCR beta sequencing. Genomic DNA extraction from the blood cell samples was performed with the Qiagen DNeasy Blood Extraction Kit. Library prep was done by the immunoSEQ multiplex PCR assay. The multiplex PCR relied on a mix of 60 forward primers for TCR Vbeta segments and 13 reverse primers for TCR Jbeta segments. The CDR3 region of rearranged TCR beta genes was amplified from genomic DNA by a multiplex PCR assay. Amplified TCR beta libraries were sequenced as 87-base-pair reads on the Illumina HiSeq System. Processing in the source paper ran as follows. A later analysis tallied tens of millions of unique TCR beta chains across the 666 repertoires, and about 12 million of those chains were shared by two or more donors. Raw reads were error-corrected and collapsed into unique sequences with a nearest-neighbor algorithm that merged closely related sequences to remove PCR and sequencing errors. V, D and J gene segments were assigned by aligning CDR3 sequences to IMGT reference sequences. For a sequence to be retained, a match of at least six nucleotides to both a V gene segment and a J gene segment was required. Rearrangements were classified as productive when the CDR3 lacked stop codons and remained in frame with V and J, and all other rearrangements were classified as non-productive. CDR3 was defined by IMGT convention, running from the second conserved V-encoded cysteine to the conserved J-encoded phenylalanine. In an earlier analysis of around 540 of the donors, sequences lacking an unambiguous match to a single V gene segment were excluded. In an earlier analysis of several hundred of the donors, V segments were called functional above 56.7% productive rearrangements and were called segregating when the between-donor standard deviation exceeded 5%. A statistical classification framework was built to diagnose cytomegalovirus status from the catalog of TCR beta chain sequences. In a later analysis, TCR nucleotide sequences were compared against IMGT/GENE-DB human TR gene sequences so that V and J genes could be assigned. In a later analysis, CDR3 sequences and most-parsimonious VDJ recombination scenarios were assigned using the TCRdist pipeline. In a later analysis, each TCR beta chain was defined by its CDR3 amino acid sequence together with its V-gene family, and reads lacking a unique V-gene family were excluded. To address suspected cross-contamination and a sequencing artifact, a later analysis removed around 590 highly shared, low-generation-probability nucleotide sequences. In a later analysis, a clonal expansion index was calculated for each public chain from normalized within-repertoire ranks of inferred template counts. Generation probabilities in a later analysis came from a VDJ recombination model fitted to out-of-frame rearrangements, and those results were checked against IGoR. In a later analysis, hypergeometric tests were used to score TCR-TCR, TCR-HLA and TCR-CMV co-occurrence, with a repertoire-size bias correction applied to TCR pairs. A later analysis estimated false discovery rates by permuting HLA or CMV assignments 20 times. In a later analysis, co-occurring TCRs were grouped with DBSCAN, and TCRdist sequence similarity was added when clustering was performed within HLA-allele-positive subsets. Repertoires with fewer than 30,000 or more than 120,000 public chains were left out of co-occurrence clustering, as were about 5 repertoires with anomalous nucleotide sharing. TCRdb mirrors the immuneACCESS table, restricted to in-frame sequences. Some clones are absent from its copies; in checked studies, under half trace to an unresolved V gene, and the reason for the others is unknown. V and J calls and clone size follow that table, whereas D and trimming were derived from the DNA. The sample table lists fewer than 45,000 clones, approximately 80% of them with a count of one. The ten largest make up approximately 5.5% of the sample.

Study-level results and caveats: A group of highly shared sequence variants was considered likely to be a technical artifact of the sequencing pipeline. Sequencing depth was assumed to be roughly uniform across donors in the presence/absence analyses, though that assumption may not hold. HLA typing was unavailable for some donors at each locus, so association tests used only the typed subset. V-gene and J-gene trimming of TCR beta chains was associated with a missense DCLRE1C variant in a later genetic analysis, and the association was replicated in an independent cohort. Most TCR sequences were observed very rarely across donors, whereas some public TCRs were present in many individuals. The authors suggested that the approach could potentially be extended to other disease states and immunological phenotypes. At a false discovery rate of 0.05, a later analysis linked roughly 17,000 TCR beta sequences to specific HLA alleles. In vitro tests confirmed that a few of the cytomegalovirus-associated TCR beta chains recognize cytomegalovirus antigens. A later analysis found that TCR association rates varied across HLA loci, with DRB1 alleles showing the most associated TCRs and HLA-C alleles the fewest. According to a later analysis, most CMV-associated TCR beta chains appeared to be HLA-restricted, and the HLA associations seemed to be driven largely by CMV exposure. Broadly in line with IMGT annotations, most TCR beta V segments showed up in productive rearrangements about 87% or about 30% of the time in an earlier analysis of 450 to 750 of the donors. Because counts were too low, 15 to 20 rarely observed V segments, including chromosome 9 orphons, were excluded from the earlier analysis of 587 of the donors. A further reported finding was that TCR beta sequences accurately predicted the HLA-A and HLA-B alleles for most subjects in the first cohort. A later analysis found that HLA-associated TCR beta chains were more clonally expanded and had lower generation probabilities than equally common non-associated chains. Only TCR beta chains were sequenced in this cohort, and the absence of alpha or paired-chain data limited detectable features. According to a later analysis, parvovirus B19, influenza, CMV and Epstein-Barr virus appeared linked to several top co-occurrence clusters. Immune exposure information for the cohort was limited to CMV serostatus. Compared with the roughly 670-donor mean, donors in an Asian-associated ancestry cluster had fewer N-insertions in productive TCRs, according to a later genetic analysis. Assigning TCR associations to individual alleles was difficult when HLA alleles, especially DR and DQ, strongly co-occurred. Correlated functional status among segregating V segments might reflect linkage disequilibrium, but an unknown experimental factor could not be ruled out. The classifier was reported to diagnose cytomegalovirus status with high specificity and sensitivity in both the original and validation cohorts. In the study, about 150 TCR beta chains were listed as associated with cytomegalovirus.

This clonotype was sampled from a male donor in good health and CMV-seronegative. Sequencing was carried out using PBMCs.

This receptor carries the CDR3 CASSQGGLAGGYEQYF. In nucleotides, the sequence is TGCGCCAGCAGCCAGGGGGGACTAGCGGGAGGGTACGAGCAGTACTTC. The sequence joins TRBV4-3 to TRBJ2-7; 16 nucleotides in the junction match TRBD2. The CDR3 numbers 16 residues from cysteine through phenylalanine. The kept DNA is CDR3 alone, 48 bases in frame from the first base. CDR1 LGHNA and CDR2 YSLEER are derived from the germline V gene. Trimming takes 3 bases off V and 4 bases off J; junction bases not matched to a gene: 3.